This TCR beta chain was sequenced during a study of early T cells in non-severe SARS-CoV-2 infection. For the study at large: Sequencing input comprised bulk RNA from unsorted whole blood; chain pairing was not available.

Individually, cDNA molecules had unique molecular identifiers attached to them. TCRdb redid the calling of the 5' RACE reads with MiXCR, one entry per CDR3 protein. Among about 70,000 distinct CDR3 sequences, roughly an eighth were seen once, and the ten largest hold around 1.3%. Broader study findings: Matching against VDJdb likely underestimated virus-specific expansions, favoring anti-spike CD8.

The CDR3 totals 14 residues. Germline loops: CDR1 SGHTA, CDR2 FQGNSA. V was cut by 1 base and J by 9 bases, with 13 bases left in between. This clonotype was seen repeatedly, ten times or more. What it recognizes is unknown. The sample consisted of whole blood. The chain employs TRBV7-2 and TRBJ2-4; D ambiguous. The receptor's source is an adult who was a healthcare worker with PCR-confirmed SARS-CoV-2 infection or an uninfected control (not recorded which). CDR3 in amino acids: CASSLGHLVTIQYF. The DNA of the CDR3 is TGTGCCAGCAGCTTAGGCCACTTAGTAACCATTCAGTACTTC. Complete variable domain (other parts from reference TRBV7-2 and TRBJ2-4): GAGVSQSPSNKVTEKGKDVELRCDPISGHTALYWYRQSLGQGLEFLIYFQGNSAPDKSGLPSDRFSAERTGGSVSTLTIQRTQQEDSAVYLCASSLGHLVTIQYFGAGTRLSVL.